The clone carrying this T cell receptor beta chain was counted a single time. Its antigen is not identified. This entry belongs to a study of cytomegalovirus exposure and HLA in healthy donors. Study-wide points: The study flagged around 150 TCR beta chains as cytomegalovirus-associated. Usually a TCR sequence was rare, but some public TCRs were found in many donors.

Assay: immunoSEQ multiplex PCR; the TCRdb copy retains only in-frame clones and omits some. Of 150,000 to 200,000 clones in the sample, 70% to 90% are singletons; the top ten hold around 2.4%. Trimming left V 6 bases short and J 7 bases short, with 15 bases between. The length of the CDR3 is 13 residues. CDR1 is MNHEY, CDR2 SMNVEV, per germline (reference sequence). The chain combines TRBV27 with TRBJ1-1, with no clear D. This sequence was found in a man under 40 in good health and CMV-seropositive. Sequencing was performed on PBMCs. The CDR3 DNA reads TGTGCCAGCAGGCCCTACCGGGGAGATGAAGCTTTCTTT. It encodes CASRPYRGDEAFF.